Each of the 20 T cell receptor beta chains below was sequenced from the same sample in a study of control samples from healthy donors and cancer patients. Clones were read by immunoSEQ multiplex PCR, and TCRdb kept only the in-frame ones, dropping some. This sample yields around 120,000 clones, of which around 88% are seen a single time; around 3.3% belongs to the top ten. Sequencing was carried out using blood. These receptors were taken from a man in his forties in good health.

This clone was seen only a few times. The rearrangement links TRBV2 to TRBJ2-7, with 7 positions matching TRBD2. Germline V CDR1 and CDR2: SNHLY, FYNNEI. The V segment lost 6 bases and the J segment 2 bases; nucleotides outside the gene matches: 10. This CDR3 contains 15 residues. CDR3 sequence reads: CASRITAGGAYEQYF. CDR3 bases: TGTGCCAGCAGAATTACAGCTGGGGGGGCCTACGAGCAGTACTTC.

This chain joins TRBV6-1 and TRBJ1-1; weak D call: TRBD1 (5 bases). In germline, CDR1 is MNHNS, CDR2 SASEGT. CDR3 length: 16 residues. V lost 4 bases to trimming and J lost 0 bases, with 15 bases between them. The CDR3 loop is CASSGRGGVVNTEAFF. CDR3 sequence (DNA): TGTGCCAGCAGTGGGCGGGGAGGGGTGGTGAACACTGAAGCTTTCTTT.

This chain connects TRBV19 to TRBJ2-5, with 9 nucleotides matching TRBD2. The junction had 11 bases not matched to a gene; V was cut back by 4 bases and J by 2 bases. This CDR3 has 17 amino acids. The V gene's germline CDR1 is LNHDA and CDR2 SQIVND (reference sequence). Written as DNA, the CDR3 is TGTGCCAGTAGTAACCCCTCTCTAGCGGGGCAACAAGAGACCCAGTACTTC. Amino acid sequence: CASSNPSLAGQQETQYF.

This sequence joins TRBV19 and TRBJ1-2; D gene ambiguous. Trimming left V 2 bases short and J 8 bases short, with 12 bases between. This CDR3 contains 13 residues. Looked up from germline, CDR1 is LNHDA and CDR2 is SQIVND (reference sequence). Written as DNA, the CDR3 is TGTGCCAGTAGTATAAGTCCGGAGAGGGGCTACACCTTC. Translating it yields CASSISPERGYTF.

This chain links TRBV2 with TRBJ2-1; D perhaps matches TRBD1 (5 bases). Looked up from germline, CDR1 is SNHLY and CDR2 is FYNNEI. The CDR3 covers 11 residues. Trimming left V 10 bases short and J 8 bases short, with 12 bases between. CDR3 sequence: CATQGLDEQFF. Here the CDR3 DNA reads TGTGCCACCCAGGGATTAGATGAGCAGTTCTTC.

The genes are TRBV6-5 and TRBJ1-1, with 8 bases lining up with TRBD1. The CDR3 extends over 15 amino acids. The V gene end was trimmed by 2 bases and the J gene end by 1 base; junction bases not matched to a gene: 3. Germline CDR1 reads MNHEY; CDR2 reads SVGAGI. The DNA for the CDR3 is TGTGCCAGCAGTTACGACAGGGGATGGAACACTGAAGCTTTCTTT. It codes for CASSYDRGWNTEAFF.

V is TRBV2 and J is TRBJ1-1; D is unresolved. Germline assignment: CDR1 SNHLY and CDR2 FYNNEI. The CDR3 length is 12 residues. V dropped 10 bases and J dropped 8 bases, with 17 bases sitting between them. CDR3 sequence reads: CATSGDIAEAFF. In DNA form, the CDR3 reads TGTGCCACCTCCGGAGACATAGCCGAAGCTTTCTTT.

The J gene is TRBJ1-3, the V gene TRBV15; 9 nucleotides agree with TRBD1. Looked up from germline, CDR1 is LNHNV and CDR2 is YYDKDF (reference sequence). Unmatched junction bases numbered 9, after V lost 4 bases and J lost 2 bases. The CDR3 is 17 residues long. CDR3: CATSITLQGAPGNTIYF. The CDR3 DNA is TGTGCCACCAGCATTACTCTACAGGGGGCCCCTGGAAACACCATATATTTT. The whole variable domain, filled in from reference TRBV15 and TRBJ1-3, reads DAMVIQNPRYQVTQFGKPVTLSCSQTLNHNVMYWYQQKSSQAPKLLFHYYDKDFNNEADTPDNFQSRRPNTSFCFLDIRSPGLGDTAMYLCATSITLQGAPGNTIYFGEGSWLTVV.

CDR3 amino acids: CASSEERAIQETQYF. DNA of the CDR3: TGTGCCAGCAGTGAAGAGAGGGCGATCCAAGAGACCCAGTACTTC. V usage is TRBV25-1 and J usage is TRBJ2-5, with TRBD2 as a possible D gene (5 bases). There are 15 residues in the CDR3. Trimming took 2 bases from V and 1 from J, leaving 11 bases between them. Germline V CDR1 and CDR2: MGHDK, SYGVNS.

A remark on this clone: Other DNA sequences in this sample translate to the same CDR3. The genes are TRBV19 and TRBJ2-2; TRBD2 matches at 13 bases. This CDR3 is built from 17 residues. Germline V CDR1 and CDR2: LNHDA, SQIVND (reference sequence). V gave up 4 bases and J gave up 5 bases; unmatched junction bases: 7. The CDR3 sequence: CASSKRLAGGRTGELFF. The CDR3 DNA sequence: TGTGCCAGTAGTAAAAGACTAGCGGGGGGTCGGACCGGGGAGCTGTTTTTT. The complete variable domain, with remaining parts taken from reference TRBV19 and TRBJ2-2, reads DGGITQSPKYLFRKEGQNVTLSCEQNLNHDAMYWYRQDPGQGLRLIYYSQIVNDFQKGDIAEGYSVSREKKESFPLTVTSAQKNPTAFYLCASSKRLAGGRTGELFFGEGSRLTVL.

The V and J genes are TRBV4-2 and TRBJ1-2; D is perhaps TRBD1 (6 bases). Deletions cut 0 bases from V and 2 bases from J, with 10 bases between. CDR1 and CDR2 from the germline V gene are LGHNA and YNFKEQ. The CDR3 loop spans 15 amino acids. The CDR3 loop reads CASSQDRGGNYGYTF. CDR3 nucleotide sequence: TGTGCCAGCAGCCAAGATCGAGGGGGGAACTATGGCTACACCTTC.

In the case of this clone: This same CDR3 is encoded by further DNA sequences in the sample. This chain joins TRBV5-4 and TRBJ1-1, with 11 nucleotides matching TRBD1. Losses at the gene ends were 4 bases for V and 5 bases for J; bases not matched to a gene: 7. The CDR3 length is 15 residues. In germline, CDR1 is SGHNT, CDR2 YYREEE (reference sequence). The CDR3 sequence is CASSLPGTGGTEAFF. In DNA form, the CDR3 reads TGTGCCAGCAGCCTCCCGGGGACAGGGGGGACTGAAGCTTTCTTT.

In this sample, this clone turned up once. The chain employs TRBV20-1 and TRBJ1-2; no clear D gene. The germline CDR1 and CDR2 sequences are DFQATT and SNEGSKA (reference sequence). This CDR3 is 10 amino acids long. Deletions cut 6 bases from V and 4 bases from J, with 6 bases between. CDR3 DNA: TGCAGTGCGCCGCTCTATGGCTACACCTTC. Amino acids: CSAPLYGYTF.

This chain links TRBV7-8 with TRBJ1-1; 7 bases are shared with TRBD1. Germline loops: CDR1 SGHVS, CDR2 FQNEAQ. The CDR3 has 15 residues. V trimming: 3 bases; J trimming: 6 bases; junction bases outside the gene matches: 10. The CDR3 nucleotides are TGTGCCAGCAGCTTCAGGACAGGTCAGGAATCTGAAGCTTTCTTT. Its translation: CASSFRTGQESEAFF.

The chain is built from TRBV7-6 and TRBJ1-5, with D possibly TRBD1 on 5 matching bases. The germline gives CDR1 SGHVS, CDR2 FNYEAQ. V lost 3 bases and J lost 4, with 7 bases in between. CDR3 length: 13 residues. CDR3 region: CASSFQGNQPQHF. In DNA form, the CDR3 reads TGTGCCAGCAGCTTTCAGGGAAATCAGCCCCAGCATTTT.

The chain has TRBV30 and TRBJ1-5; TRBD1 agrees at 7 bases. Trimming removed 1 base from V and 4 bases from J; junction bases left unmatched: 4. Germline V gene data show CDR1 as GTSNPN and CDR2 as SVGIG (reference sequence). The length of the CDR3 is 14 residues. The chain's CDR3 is CAWSAGTENQPQHF. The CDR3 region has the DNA TGTGCCTGGAGTGCCGGGACAGAAAATCAGCCCCAGCATTTT.

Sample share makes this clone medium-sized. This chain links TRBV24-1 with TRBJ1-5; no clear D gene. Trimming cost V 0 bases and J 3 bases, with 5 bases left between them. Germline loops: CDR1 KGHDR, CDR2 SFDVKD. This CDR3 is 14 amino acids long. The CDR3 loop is CATSDLSVNQPQHF. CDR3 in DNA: TGTGCCACCAGTGATTTGTCAGTCAATCAGCCCCAGCATTTT.

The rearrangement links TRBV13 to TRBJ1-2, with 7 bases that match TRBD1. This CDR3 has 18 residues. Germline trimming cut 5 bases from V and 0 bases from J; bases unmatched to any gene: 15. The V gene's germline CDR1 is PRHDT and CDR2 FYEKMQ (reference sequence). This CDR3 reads CASSVRTGTSTSNYGYTF. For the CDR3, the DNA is TGTGCCAGCAGCGTACGGACAGGCACCAGCACCTCTAACTATGGCTACACCTTC.

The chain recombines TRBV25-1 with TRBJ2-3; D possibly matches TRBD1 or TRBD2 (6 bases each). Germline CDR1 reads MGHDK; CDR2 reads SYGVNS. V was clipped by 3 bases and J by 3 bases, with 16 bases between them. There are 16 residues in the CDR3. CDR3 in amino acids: CASSDVFGGGTDTQYF. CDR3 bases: TGTGCCAGCAGTGACGTTTTCGGGGGCGGTACAGATACGCAGTATTTT.

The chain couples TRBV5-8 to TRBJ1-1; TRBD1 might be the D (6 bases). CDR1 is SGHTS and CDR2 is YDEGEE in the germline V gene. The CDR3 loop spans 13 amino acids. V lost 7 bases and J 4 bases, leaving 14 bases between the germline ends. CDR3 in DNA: TGTGCCAGCCCCCAAACAGGGTTCACTGAAGCTTTCTTT. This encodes CASPQTGFTEAFF.